These 6 T cell receptor beta chains were sequenced from one sample in a study of cytomegalovirus exposure and HLA in healthy donors. 13 Jbeta primers and 60 Vbeta primers were used for the PCR. The table came from immunoSEQ multiplex PCR; TCRdb's copy has only in-frame clones and leaves some out. Among 85,000 to 95,000 clones, over 60% were seen once, and the ten largest hold roughly 5%. The sample was PBMCs. These receptors were collected from a man aged 30 to 45 in good health and CMV-seropositive.

The chain combines TRBV7-9 with TRBJ1-4; weak D call: TRBD1 (5 bases). V lost 1 base and J 6 bases, leaving 12 bases between the germline ends. Germline V gives CDR1 SEHNR, CDR2 FQNEAQ (reference sequence). CDR3 length: 15 amino acids. CDR3: CASSLGQHNHEKLFF. As DNA, the CDR3 is TGTGCCAGCAGCTTAGGACAGCATAATCATGAAAAACTGTTTTTT.

Here the CDR3 DNA reads TGTGCCAGCAGTTTAACGCACCAGGGTGAGCCCCAGCATTTT. Protein sequence: CASSLTHQGEPQHF. V and J are TRBV28 and TRBJ1-5; possibly TRBD1 for D (5 bases). Germline V gene data show CDR1 as MDHEN and CDR2 as SYDVKM. The CDR3 is made up of 14 amino acids. The germline V and J ends were trimmed by 2 bases and 8 bases, with 13 bases remaining between them.

The rearrangement links TRBV6-6 to TRBJ2-7, with D possibly TRBD1 on 6 matching bases. The germline gives CDR1 MNHNY, CDR2 SVGAGI (reference sequence). The CDR3 is made up of 14 amino acids. V lost 5 bases to trimming and J lost 5 bases, with 16 bases between them. This chain's CDR3 is CASSPTGFPHEQYF. The CDR3, as DNA: TGTGCCAGCAGTCCCACAGGGTTCCCGCACGAGCAGTACTTC.

This chain connects TRBV5-4 to TRBJ1-6, with a weak D call TRBD1 (6 bases). Trimming shortened V by 4 bases and J by 7 bases, and 15 bases separated the two germline ends. In germline, CDR1 is SGHNT, CDR2 YYREEE (reference sequence). The CDR3 is 15 residues long. This CDR3 is CASSPPGQLNSPLHF. The CDR3 nucleotides read TGTGCCAGCAGCCCACCCGGACAGTTGAATTCACCCCTCCACTTT.

V gene TRBV7-9 combines with J gene TRBJ1-1; perhaps TRBD1 as D (6 bases). CDR1 is SEHNR, CDR2 FQNEAQ, per germline (reference sequence). This CDR3 region has 15 residues. The germline V and J ends were trimmed by 5 bases and 0 bases, with 13 bases remaining between them. CDR3 protein: CASSAPGTLNTEAFF. Written as DNA, the CDR3 is TGTGCCAGCAGCGCCCCCGGGACACTGAACACTGAAGCTTTCTTT.

The CDR3: CASSLGGAGGRETQYF. For the CDR3, the DNA is TGTGCCAGCAGCTTGGGGGGGGCGGGAGGGCGAGAGACCCAGTACTTC. The chain is built from TRBV5-4 and TRBJ2-5; TRBD2 agrees at 9 bases. The CDR3 extends over 16 amino acids. With 0 bases clipped from V and 4 bases from J, the junction kept 7 bases outside the gene matches. CDR1 and CDR2 from the germline V gene are SGHNT and YYREEE (reference sequence).